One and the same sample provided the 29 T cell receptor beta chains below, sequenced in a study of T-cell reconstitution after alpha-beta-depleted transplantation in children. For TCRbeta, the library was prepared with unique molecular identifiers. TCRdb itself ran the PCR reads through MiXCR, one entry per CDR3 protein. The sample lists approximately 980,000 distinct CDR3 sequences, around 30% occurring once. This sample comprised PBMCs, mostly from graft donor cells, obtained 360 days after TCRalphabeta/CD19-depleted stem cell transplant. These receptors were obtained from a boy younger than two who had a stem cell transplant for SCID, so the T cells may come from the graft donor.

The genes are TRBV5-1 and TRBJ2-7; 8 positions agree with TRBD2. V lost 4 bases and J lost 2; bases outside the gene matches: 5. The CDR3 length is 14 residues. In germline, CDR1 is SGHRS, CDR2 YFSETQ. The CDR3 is CASSVGLVPYEQYF. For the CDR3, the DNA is TGCGCCAGCAGCGTGGGACTAGTCCCCTACGAGCAGTACTTC. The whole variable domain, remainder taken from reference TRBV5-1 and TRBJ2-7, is KAGVTQTPRYLIKTRGQQVTLSCSPISGHRSVSWYQQTPGQGLQFLFEYFSETQRNKGNFPGRFSGRQFSNSRSEMNVSTLELGDSALYLCASSVGLVPYEQYFGPGTRLTVT.

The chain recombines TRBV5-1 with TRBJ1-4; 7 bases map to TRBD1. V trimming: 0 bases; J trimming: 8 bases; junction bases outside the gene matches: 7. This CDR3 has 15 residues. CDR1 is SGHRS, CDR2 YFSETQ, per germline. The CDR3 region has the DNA TGCGCCAGCAGCTTGGCCGCGACAGGGTCCGAAAAACTGTTTTTT. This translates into CASSLAATGSEKLFF.

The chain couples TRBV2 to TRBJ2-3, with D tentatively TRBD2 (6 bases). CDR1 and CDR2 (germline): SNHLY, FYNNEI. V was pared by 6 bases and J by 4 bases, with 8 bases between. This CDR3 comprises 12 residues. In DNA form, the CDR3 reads TGTGCCAGCAGAGGACTACCAGATACGCAGTATTTT. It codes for CASRGLPDTQYF.

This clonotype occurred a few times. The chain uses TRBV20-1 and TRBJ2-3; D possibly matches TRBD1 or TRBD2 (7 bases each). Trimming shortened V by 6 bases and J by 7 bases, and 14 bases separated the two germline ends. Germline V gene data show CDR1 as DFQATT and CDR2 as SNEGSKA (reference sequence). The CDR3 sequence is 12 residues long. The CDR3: CSARQGGHTQYF. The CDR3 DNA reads TGCAGTGCCCGACAGGGAGGGCATACGCAGTATTTT.

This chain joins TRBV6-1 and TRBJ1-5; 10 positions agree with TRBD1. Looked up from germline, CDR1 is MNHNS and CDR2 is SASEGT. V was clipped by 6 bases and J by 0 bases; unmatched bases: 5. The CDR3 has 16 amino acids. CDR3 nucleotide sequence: TGTGCCAGCAGCAGGGACAGGGGTAGTAGCAATCAGCCCCAGCATTTT. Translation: CASSRDRGSSNQPQHF.

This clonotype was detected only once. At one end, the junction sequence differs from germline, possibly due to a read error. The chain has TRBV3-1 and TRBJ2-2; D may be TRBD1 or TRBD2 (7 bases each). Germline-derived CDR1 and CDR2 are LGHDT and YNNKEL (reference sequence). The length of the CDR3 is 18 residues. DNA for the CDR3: TGTACCAGCAGGGGGGGAACGACAGGTTTTGGAGACACCGGGGAGCTGTTTTTT. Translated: CTSRGGTTGFGDTGELFF.

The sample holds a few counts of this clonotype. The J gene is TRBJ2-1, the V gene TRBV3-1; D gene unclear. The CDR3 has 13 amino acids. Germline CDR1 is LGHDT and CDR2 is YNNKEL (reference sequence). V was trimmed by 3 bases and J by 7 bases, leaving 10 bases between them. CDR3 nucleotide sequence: TGTGCCAGCAGCCATCGCGGCAGGAATGAGCAGTTCTTC. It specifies CASSHRGRNEQFF.

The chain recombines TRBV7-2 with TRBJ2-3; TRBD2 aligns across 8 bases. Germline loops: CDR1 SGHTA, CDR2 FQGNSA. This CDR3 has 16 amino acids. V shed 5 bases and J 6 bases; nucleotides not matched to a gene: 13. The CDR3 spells CASSRLGVAGSDTQYF. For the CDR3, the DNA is TGTGCCAGCAGCCGCCTGGGGGTAGCGGGATCGGATACGCAGTATTTT.

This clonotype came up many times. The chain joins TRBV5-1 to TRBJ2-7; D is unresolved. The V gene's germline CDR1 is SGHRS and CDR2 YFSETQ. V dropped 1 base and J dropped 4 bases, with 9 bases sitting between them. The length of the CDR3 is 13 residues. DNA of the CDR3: TGCGCCAGCAGCTTGCGGACCTTATACGAGCAGTACTTC. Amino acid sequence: CASSLRTLYEQYF.

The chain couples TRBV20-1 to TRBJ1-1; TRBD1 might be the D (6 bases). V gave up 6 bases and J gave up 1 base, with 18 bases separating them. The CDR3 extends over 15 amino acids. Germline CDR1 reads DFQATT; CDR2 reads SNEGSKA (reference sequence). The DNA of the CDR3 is TGCAGTGCACCACAGGGTGGCCAGGGGAACACTGAAGCTTTCTTT. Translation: CSAPQGGQGNTEAFF.

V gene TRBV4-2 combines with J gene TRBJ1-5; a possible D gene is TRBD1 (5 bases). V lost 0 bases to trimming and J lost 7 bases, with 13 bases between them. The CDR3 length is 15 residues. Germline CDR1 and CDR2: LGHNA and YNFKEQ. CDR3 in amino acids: CASSQDWAGRQPQHF. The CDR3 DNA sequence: TGTGCCAGCAGCCAAGATTGGGCAGGGAGACAGCCCCAGCATTTT.

The CDR3 is CASSELGYMNTEAFF. The CDR3 bases are TGTGCCAGCAGCGAATTGGGGTACATGAACACTGAAGCTTTCTTT. The rearrangement joins TRBV6-1 to TRBJ1-1; no reliable D call. The CDR3 has 15 residues. The germline V and J ends were trimmed by 6 bases and 0 bases, with 14 bases remaining between them. Germline V CDR1 and CDR2: MNHNS, SASEGT.

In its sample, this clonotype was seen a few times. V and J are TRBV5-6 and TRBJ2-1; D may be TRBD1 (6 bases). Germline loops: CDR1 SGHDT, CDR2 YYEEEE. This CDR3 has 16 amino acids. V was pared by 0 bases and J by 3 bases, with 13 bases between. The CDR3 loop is CASSLGGHRYYNEQFF. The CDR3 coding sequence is TGTGCCAGCAGCTTGGGGGGACACAGGTACTACAATGAGCAGTTCTTC.

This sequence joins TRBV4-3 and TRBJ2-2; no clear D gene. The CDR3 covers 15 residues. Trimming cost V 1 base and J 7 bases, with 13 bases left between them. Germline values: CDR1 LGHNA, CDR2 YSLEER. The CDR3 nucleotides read TGCGCCAGCAGCCAAGTAGGACCAGTTGGCGGGGAGCTGTTTTTT. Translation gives CASSQVGPVGGELFF.

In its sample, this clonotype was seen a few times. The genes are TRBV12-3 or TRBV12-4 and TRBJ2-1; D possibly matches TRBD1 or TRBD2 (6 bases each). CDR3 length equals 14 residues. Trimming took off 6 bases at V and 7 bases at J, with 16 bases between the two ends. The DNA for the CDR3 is TGTGCCAGCAGCGATCATAGGGGGGTGAATGAGCAGTTCTTC. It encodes CASSDHRGVNEQFF.

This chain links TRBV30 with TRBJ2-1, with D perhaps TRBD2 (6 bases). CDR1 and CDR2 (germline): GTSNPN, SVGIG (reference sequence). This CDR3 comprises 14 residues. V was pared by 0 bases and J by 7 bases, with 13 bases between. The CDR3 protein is CAWSVRNSGNEQFF. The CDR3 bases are TGTGCCTGGAGTGTACGAAATAGCGGTAATGAGCAGTTCTTC.

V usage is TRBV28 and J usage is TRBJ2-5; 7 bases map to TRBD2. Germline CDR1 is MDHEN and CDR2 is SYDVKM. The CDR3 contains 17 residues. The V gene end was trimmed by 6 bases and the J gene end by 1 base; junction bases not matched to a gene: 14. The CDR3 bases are TGTGCCAGCAGCCATCGTGGGGGAGGGAGAGTCCAAGAGACCCAGTACTTC. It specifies CASSHRGGGRVQETQYF.

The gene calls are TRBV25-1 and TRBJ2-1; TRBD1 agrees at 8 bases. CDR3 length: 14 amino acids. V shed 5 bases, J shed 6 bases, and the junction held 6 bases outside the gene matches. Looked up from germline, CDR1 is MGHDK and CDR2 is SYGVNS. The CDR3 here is CASSPQGALNEQFF. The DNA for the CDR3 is TGTGCCAGCAGTCCCCAGGGGGCCCTCAATGAGCAGTTCTTC. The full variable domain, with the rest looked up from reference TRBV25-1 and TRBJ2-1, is EADIYQTPRYLVIGTGKKITLECSQTMGHDKMYWYQQDPGMELHLIHYSYGVNSTEKGDLSSESTVSRIRTEHFPLTLESARPSHTSQYLCASSPQGALNEQFFGPGTRLTVL.

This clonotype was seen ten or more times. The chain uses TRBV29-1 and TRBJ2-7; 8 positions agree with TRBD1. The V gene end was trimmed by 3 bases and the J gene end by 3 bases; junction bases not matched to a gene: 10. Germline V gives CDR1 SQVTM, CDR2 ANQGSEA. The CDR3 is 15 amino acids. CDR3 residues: CSVEGGGTGVYEQYF. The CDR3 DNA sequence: TGCAGCGTTGAGGGGGGCGGGACAGGTGTCTACGAGCAGTACTTC.

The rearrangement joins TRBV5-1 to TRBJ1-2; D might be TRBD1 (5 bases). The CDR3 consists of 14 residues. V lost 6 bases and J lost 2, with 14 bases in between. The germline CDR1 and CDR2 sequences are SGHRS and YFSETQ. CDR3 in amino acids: CASTFGGANYGYTF. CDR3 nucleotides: TGCGCCAGCACCTTCGGAGGGGCCAACTATGGCTACACCTTC.

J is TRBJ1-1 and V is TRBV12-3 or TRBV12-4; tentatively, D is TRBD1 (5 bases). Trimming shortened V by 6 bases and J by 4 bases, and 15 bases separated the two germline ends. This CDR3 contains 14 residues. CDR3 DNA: TGTGCCAGCAGCATATCTGGGGGGAGCACTGAAGCTTTCTTT. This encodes CASSISGGSTEAFF.

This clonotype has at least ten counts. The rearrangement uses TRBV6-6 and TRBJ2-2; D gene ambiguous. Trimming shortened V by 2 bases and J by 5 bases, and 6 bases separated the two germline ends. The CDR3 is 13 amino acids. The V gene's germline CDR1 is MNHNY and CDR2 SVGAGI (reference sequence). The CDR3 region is CASSYAGTGELFF. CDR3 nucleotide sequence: TGTGCCAGCAGTTACGCTGGAACCGGGGAGCTGTTTTTT.

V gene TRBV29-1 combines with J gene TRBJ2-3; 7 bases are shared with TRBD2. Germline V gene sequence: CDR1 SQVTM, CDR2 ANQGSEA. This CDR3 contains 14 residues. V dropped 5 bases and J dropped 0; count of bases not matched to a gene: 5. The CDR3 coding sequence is TGCAGCGTTCACCGCGGGGGTAGCACAGATACGCAGTATTTT. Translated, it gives CSVHRGGSTDTQYF.

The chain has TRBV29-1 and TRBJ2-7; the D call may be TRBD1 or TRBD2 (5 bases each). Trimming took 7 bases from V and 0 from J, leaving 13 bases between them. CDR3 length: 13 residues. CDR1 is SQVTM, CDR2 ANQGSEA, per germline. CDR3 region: CSAGDVGSYEQYF. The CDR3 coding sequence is TGCAGCGCTGGGGACGTCGGCTCCTACGAGCAGTACTTC.

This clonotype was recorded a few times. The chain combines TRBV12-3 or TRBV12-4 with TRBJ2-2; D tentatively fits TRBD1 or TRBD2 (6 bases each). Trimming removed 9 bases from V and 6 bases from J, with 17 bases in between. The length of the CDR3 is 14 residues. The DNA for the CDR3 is TGTGCCAGACAAAGGGGGGCGGATTCCGGGGAGCTGTTTTTT. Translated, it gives CARQRGADSGELFF.

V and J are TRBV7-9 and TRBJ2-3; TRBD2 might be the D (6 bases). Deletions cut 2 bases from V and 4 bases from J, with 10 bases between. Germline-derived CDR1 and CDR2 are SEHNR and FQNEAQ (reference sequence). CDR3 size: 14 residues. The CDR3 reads CASSLSGSSDTQYF. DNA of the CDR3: TGTGCCAGCAGCTTAAGCGGGTCGTCAGATACGCAGTATTTT.

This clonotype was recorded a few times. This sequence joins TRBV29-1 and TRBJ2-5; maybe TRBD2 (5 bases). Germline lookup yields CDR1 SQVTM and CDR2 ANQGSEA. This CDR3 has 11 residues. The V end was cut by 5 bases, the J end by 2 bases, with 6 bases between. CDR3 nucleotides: TGCAGCGTTCCGGGGCAAGAGACCCAGTACTTC. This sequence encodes CSVPGQETQYF.

CDR3 nucleotides: TGTGCCAGCAGCTTGGGGCGCAAAGGCTACACCTTC. The encoded protein is CASSLGRKGYTF. The chain uses TRBV5-6 and TRBJ1-2, with unresolved D. Germline-derived CDR1 and CDR2 are SGHDT and YYEEEE. This CDR3 is built from 12 residues. The V and J ends lost 0 bases and 8 bases respectively, with 8 bases between them.

The CDR3 DNA reads as TGCGCCAGCAGCTTGGGTACAGGCCCGCCCGGAGCTTTCTTT. Translated, it gives CASSLGTGPPGAFF. The chain couples TRBV5-1 to TRBJ1-1; D is possibly TRBD1 (5 bases). Germline V gene data show CDR1 as SGHRS and CDR2 as YFSETQ. This CDR3 has 14 amino acids. V was pared by 0 bases and J by 10 bases, with 16 bases between.